The entry below gives a single TCR beta chain sequence along with its context. The antigen is unknown. Measured with immunoSEQ multiplex PCR; TCRdb has only the in-frame clones, and not every one. The sample consists of about 76,000 clones, 90% of them appearing once. Time point given: pretreatment peripheral blood. The data stem from a study of PD-L1 blockade in urothelial cancer. General study results and limits: At 3 weeks on treatment, tumor-associated clones expanded more with durable benefit.

The germline V gene encodes CDR1 SQVTM and CDR2 ANQGSEA. The CDR3 runs to 13 residues. V shed 3 bases and J shed 4 bases, with 12 bases lying between them. The chain recombines TRBV29-1 with TRBJ1-2; no reliable D call. The origin of this receptor is a man in his 70s with urothelial cancer. Source: PBMCs, taken around atezolizumab (anti-PD-L1) treatment. CDR3 sequence (DNA): TGCAGCGTTGACGGCGCAGGATCCTATGGCTACACCTTC. Protein product: CSVDGAGSYGYTF.